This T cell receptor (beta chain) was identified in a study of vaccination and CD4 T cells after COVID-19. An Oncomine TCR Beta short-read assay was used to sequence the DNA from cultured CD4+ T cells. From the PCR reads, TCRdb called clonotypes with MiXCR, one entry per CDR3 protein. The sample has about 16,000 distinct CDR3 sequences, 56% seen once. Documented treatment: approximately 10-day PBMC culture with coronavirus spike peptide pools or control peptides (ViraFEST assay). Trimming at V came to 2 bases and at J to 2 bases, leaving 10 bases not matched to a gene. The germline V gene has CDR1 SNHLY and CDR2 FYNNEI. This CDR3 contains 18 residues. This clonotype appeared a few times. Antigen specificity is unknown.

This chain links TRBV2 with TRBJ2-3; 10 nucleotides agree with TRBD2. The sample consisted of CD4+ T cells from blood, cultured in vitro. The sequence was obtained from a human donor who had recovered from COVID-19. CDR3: CASSETASGSPITDTQYF. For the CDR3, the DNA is TGTGCCAGCAGTGAAACGGCTAGCGGGAGCCCTATCACAGATACGCAGTATTTT.